Detailed here is one T cell receptor (beta chain). The data belong to a study of blood T cell repertoires in COVID-19. Generated by immunoSEQ multiplex PCR, the TCRdb table keeps only in-frame clones and is missing some. The data contain some 300,000 clones, approximately 89% of them singletons. Looked up from germline, CDR1 is WNHNN and CDR2 is SYGVQD (reference sequence). The CDR3 runs 15 residues. Germline trimming cut 9 bases from V and 2 bases from J; bases unmatched to any gene: 8. Sequencing used PBMCs or T cells enriched from blood (not recorded which). This TCR was sampled from a woman aged 30 to 39 who had recovered from COVID-19. This chain connects TRBV10-1 to TRBJ2-3; 10 nucleotides align to TRBD1. The DNA for the CDR3 is TGCGCCAGTAGTCACGGGACAGGGGACACAGATACGCAGTATTTT. Encoded protein: CASSHGTGDTDTQYF.